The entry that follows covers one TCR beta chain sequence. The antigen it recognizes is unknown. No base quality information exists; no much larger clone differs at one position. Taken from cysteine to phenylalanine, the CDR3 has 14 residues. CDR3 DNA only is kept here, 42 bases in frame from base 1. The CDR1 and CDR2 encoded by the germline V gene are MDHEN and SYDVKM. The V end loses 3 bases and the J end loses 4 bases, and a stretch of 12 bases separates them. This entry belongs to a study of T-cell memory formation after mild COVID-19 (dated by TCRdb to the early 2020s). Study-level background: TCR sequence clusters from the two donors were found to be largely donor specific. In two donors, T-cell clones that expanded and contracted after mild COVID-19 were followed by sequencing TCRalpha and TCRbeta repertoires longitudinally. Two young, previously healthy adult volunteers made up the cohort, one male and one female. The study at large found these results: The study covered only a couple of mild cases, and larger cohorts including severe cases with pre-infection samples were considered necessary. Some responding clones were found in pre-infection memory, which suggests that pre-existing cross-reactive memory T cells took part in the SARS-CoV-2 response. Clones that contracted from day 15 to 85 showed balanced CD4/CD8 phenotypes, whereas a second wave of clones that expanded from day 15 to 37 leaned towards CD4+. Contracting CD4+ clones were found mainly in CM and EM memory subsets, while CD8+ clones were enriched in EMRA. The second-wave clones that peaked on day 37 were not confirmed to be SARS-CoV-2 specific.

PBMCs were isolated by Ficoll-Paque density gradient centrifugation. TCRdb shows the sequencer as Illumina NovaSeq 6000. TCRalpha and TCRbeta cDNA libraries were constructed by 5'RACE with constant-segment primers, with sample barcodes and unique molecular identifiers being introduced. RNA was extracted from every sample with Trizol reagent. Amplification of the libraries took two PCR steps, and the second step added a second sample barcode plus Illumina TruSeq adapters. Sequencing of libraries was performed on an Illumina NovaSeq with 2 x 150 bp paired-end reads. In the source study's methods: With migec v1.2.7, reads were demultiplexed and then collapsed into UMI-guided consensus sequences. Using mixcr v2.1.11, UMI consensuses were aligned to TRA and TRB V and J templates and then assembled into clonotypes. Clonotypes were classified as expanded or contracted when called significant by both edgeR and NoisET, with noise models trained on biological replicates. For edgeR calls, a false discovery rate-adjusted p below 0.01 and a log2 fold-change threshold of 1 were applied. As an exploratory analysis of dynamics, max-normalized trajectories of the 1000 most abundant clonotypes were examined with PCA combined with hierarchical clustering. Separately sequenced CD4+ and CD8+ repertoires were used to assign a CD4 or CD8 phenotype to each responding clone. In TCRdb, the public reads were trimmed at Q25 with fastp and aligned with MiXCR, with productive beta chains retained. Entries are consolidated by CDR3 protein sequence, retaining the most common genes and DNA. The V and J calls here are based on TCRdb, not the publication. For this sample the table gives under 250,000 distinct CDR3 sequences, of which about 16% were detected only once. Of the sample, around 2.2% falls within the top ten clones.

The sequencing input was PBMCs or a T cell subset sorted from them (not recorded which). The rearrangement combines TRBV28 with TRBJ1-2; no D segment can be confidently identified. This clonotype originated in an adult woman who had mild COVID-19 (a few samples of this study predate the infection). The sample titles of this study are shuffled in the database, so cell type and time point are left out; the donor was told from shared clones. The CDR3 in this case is CASSFEAMGYGYTF. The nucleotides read TGTGCCAGCAGTTTTGAGGCTATGGGCTATGGCTACACCTTC.